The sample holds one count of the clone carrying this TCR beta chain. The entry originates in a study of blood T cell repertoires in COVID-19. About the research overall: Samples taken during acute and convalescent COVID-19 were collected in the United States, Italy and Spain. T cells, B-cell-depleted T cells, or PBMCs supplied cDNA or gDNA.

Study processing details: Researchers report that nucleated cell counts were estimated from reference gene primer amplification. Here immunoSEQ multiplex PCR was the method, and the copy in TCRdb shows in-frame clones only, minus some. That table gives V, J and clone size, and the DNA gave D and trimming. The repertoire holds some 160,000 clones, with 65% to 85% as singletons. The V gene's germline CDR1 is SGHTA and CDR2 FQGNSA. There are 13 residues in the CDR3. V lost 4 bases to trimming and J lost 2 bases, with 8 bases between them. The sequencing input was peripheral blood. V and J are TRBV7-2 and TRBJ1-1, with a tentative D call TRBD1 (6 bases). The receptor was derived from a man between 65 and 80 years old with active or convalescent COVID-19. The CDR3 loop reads CASSWTANTEAFF. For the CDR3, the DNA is TGTGCCAGCAGCTGGACAGCTAACACTGAAGCTTTCTTT.